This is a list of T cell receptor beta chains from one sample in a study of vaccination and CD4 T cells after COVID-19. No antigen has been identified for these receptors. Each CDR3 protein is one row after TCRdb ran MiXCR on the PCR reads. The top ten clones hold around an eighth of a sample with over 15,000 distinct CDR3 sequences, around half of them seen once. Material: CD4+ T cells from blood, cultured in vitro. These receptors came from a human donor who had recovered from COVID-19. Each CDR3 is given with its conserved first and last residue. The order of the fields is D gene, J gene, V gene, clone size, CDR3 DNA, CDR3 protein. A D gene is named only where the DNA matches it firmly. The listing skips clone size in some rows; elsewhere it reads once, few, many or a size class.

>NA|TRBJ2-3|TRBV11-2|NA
TGTGCCAGCAGCTTAGGACTCAGCACAGATACGCAGTATTTT
CASSLGLSTDTQYF
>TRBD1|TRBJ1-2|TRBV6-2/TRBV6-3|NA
TGTGCCAGCAGGACAGGGGGCCAAGGCTACACCTTC
CASRTGGQGYTF
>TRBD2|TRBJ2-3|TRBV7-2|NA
TGTGCCAGCAGCTTTAGCGGGGGCGGGAGCACAGATACGCAGTATTTT
CASSFSGGGSTDTQYF
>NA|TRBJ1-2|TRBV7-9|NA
TGTGCCAGCAGCTACGGGACGGAGAACTATGGCTACACCTTC
CASSYGTENYGYTF
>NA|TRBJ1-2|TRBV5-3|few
TGTGCCAGCAGCGGGCCCCCTACAGCTGAATATGGCTACACCTTC
CASSGPPTAEYGYTF
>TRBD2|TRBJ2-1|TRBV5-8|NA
TGTGCCAGCAGCTTGATATCGGGTCTAGCGGGAGGCAATGAGCAGTTCTTC
CASSLISGLAGGNEQFF
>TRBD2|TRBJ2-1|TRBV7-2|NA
TGTGCCAGCACCCTAGGGGCACTAGCGGGAGTGGGAGAGCAGTTCTTC
CASTLGALAGVGEQFF
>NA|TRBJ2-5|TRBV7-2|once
TGTGCCAGCAGCATCTGGTCCGGGCAAGAGACCCAGTACTTC
CASSIWSGQETQYF
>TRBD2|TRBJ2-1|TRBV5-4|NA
TGTGCCAGCAGGGGTTGGTCTAGCGGGAATAGAGCCCAAAATGAGCAGTTCTTC
CASRGWSSGNRAQNEQFF
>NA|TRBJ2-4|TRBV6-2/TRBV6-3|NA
TGTGCCAGCAGTACGATCCGACACTCAGCCAAAAACATTCAGTACTTC
CASSTIRHSAKNIQYF
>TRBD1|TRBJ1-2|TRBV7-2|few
TGTGCCAGCAGCTCCCAGACAGGGAGGGGCTATGGCTACACCTTC
CASSSQTGRGYGYTF
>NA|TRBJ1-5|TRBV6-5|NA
TGTGCCAGCAGTTACCGGGAGGGCGGATTGAATCAGCCCCAGCATTTT
CASSYREGGLNQPQHF
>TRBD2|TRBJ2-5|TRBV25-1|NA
TGTGCCAGCAGTATTGGCGGGGGGGGTTCATTGGAGACCCAGTACTTC
CASSIGGGGSLETQYF
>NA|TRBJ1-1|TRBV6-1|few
TGTGCCAGCAGCGGAACAGGGAAAACGAACACTGAAGCTTTCTTT
CASSGTGKTNTEAFF
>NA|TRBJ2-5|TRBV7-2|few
TGTGCCAGCAGCCCTTTAGCAACCGGAGAGACCCAGTACTTC
CASSPLATGETQYF
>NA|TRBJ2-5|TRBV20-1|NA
TGCAGTGCAGGGGTAGGGGGGGGTCAAGAGACCCAGTACTTC
CSAGVGGGQETQYF
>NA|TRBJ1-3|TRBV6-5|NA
TGTGCCAGCAGTTACTCGGGCAGGGGCAGAAACACCATATATTTT
CASSYSGRGRNTIYF
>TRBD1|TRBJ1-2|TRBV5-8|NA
TGTGCCAGCAGCGGACAGGGGAAGGCCTATGGCTACACCTTC
CASSGQGKAYGYTF
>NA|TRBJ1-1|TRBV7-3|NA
TGTGCCAGCAGCCAGGGAGTGAACACTGAAGCTTTCTTT
CASSQGVNTEAFF
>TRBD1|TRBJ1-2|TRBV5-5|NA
TGTGCCAGCCGACCGAACAGGGGCTATGGCTACACCTTC
CASRPNRGYGYTF
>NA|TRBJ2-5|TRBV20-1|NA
TGCAGTGCTAGTCTACCAGGCCAAGAGACCCAGTACTTC
CSASLPGQETQYF
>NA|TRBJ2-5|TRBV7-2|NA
TGTGCCAGCAGCCCAGACTTAGGCACAGGGATTCTAGAGACCCAGTACTTC
CASSPDLGTGILETQYF
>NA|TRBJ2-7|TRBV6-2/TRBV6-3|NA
TGTGCCAGCAGTTATTTAAGGGATTACGAGCAGTACTTC
CASSYLRDYEQYF